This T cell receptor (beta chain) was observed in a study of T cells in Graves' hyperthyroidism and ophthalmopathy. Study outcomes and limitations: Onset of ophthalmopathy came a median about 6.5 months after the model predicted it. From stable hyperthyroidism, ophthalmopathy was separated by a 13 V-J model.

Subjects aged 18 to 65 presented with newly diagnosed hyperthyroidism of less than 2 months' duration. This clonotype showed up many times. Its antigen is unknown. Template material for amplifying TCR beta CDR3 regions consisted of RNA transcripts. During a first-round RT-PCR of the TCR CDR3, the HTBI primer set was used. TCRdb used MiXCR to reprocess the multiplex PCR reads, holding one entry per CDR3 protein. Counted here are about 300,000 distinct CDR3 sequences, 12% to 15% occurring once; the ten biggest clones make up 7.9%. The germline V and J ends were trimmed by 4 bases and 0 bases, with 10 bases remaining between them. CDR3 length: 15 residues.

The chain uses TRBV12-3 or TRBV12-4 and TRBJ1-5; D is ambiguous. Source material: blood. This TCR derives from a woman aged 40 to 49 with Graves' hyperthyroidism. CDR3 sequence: CASSYGRNSNQPQHF. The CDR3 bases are TGTGCCAGCAGTTACGGACGGAATAGCAATCAGCCCCAGCATTTT.